This T cell receptor (beta chain) was recorded in a study of shared clonotypes between healthy human individuals. Method: immunoSEQ multiplex PCR; TCRdb's copy keeps in-frame clones and lacks some. Counted here are about 510,000 clones, 60% to 85% occurring once; the ten biggest clones make up over 10%. The sequence derives from a woman in her thirties or forties in good health. Some clones in this sample may be carry-over from other donors' samples. Sequenced: PBMCs.

The CDR3 here is CASSIRDSSYEQYF. The CDR3 DNA is TGTGCCAGTAGTATCCGGGACAGCTCCTACGAGCAGTACTTC. The chain recombines TRBV19 with TRBJ2-7; 7 positions agree with TRBD1. The CDR3 covers 14 residues. Germline CDR1 LNHDA, CDR2 SQIVND (reference sequence). With 3 bases clipped from V and 0 bases from J, the junction kept 2 bases outside the gene matches. The whole variable domain, remainder taken from reference TRBV19 and TRBJ2-7, is DGGITQSPKYLFRKEGQNVTLSCEQNLNHDAMYWYRQDPGQGLRLIYYSQIVNDFQKGDIAEGYSVSREKKESFPLTVTSAQKNPTAFYLCASSIRDSSYEQYFGPGTRLTVT.